The rows below give T cell receptor beta chains drawn from one sample of a study of CD8 T cells in Susac syndrome. TCRdb redid the calling of the immunoSEQ multiplex PCR reads with MiXCR, one entry per CDR3 protein. This sample yields 150,000 to 200,000 distinct CDR3 sequences, of which under 95% are seen a single time; 0.1% to 0.12% belongs to the top ten. The sequencing sample was made of CD4+ T cells from PBMCs. All receptors derive from a human donor with Susac syndrome. Both conserved end residues are part of each CDR3. The order of the fields is V gene, clone size, D gene, J gene, CDR3 protein, CDR3 DNA. D genes are given only for firm matches. Expanded clones are given a class, and other clones once, few, many or no size at all.

TRBV14	-	TRBD1	TRBJ1-2	CASSTYRGHGYTF	TGTGCCAGCAGCACATACAGGGGACATGGCTACACCTTC
TRBV20-1	-	-	TRBJ1-1	CSAKKGAVWTEAFF	TGCAGTGCTAAGAAAGGGGCGGTTTGGACTGAAGCTTTCTTT
TRBV2	-	-	TRBJ1-5	CASSREGNGQHF	TGTGCCAGCAGTCGGGAAGGGAACGGCCAGCATTTT
TRBV3-1	-	TRBD2	TRBJ2-1	CASSQSGGPYNEQFF	TGTGCCAGCAGCCAATCGGGGGGGCCATATAATGAGCAGTTCTTC
TRBV3-1	-	-	TRBJ1-1	CASSQTFGGATGAFF	TGTGCCAGCAGCCAGACCTTCGGAGGGGCTACGGGAGCTTTCTTT
TRBV5-1	-	-	TRBJ2-3	CASSLSPDRSTDTQYF	TGCGCCAGCAGCTTATCCCCTGACAGGTCCACAGATACGCAGTATTTT
TRBV5-1	-	TRBD2	TRBJ2-1	CASSPHTSGGAYNEQFF	TGCGCCAGCAGCCCACACACTAGCGGGGGCGCCTACAATGAGCAGTTCTTC
TRBV18	-	-	TRBJ1-5	CASSPQKDQPQHF	TGTGCCAGCTCACCACAGAAAGATCAGCCCCAGCATTTT
TRBV12-3/TRBV12-4	once	TRBD1	TRBJ1-4	CASSLWGTGNEKLFF	TGTGCCAGCAGTTTATGGGGGACAGGGAATGAAAAACTGTTTTTT
TRBV12-3/TRBV12-4	-	-	TRBJ1-1	CASSGTGRNTEAFF	TGTGCCAGCAGTGGCACAGGAAGAAACACTGAAGCTTTCTTT
TRBV7-9	-	-	TRBJ2-3	CASSLGEGDTQYF	TGTGCCAGCAGCTTAGGCGAGGGAGATACGCAGTATTTT
TRBV2	-	-	TRBJ1-5	CASSEWQDSNQPQHF	TGTGCCAGCAGTGAATGGCAGGATAGCAATCAGCCCCAGCATTTT